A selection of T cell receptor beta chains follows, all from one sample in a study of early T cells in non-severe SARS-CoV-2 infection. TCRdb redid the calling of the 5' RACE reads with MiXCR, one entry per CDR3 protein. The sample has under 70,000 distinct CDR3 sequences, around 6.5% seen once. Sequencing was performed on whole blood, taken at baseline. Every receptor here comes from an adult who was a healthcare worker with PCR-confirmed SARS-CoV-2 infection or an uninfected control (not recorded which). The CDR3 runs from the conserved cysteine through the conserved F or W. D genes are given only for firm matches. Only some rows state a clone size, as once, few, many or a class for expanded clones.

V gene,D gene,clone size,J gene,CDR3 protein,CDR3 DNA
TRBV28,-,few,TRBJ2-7,CASSLISDEQYF,TGTGCCAGCAGCCTGATTTCCGACGAGCAGTACTTC
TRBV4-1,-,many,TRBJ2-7,CASSQAAGSTYEQYF,TGCGCCAGCAGCCAAGCTGCCGGGTCGACCTACGAGCAGTACTTC
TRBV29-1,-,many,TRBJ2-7,CSVDGGPYEQYF,TGCAGCGTTGACGGCGGACCCTACGAGCAGTACTTC
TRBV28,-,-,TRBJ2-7,CASSPNPGQRSYEQYF,TGTGCCAGCAGCCCTAATCCGGGACAACGTTCCTACGAGCAGTACTTC
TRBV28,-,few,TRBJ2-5,CASSLNGFRETQYF,TGTGCCAGCAGTTTAAACGGTTTTCGAGAGACCCAGTACTTC
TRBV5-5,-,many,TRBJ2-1,CASSLERDELFVF,TGTGCCAGCAGCTTGGAAAGGGACGAGCTATTTGTCTTC
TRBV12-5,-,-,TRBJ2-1,CASGLGGTFRNEQFF,TGTGCTAGTGGTTTGGGCGGGACCTTCAGGAATGAGCAGTTCTTC
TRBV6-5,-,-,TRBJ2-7,CASSYSAGEIDEQYF,TGTGCCAGCAGTTACTCGGCAGGGGAAATCGACGAGCAGTACTTC
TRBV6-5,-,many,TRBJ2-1,CASSNYNEQFF,TGTGCCAGCAGTAATTACAATGAGCAGTTCTTC
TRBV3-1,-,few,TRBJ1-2,CASSLSETYGYTF,TGTGCCAGCAGCCTTTCGGAGACCTATGGCTACACCTTC
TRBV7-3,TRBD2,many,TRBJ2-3,CASSIGLAGADTQYF,TGTGCCAGCAGCATCGGACTAGCGGGAGCAGATACGCAGTATTTT
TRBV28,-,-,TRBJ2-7,CASRRTVPTYEQYF,TGTGCCAGCAGACGGACAGTCCCCACCTACGAGCAGTACTTC
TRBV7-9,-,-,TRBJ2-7,CASSAGSYYEQYF,TGTGCCAGCAGCGCTGGGTCCTACTACGAGCAGTACTTC
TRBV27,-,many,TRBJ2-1,CASSQLVLASGEQFF,TGTGCCAGCAGCCAACTGGTCCTAGCGTCTGGTGAGCAGTTCTTC
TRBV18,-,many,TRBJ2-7,CASSESSPEEQYF,TGTGCCAGCTCAGAATCTAGTCCCGAGGAGCAGTACTTC
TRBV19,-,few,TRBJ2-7,CASSSDYYEQYF,TGTGCCAGTAGTTCAGATTACTACGAGCAGTACTTC
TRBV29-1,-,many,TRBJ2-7,CSVGTSSYEQYF,TGCAGCGTGGGGACAAGCTCCTACGAGCAGTACTTC
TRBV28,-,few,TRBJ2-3,CASSPSGTQYF,TGTGCCAGCTCCCCTTCGGGTACGCAGTATTTT
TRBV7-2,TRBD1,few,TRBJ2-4,CASSPGGSQDIQYF,TGTGCCAGCAGCCCAGGGGGCAGCCAAGACATTCAGTACTTC
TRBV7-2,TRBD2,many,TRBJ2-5,CASSPRTSGSETQYF,TGTGCCAGCAGCCCTAGGACTAGCGGGAGTGAGACCCAGTACTTC
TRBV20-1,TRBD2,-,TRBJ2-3,CSALNAGDGTDTQYF,TGCAGTGCCCTAAACGCGGGAGACGGCACAGATACGCAGTATTTT
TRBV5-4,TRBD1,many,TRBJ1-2,CASSLSTGARYGYTF,TGTGCCAGCAGCTTGTCGACAGGGGCTAGATATGGCTACACCTTC
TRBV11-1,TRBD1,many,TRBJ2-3,CAFGDSLTDTQYF,TGTGCCTTCGGGGACAGCCTCACAGATACGCAGTATTTT
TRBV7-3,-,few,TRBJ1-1,CASSSRGGGNTEAFF,TGTGCCAGCAGCTCGCGTGGCGGGGGAAACACTGAAGCTTTCTTT
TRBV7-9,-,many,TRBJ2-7,CASSLPVGAEEQYF,TGTGCCAGCAGCCTTCCGGTAGGGGCTGAGGAGCAGTACTTC
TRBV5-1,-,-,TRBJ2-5,CASTQSAGQETQYF,TGCGCCAGCACGCAATCGGCAGGCCAAGAGACCCAGTACTTC
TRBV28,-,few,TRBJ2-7,CASSPTRLIRNEQYF,TGTGCCAGCAGTCCTACCAGATTGATTAGGAACGAGCAGTACTTC
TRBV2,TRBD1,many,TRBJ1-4,CASKKGTGVNEKLFF,TGTGCCAGCAAAAAGGGGACAGGGGTTAATGAAAAACTGTTTTTT
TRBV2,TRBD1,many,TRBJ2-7,CASTIMTGSYEQYF,TGTGCCAGCACTATCATGACAGGGAGCTACGAGCAGTACTTC